This T cell receptor beta chain was profiled in a study of blood T cell repertoires in COVID-19 (TCRdb year 2020). Concerning the study at large: Samples covering the acute and convalescent phases of COVID-19 were provided by collaborators in the United States, Italy and Spain. The material from the prospective study consisted of cDNA or gDNA derived from T cells, B-cell-depleted T cells, or PBMCs. The dataset comprised deeply sampled blood TCRbeta repertoires from subjects exposed to, actively infected with, or recovered from COVID-19. The repertoires were released in a freely available public database intended as a resource for research on the immune response to SARS-CoV-2. The samples were drawn from the first 160 participants of the ongoing ImmuneRACE study and from some 1,300 subjects provided by 6 global collaborators. Nearly every sample came with metadata listing a de-identified subject ID, COVID-19 status, age in years and sex. Where available, HLA class I and class II types were obtained from metadata supplied by the sample provider rather than from assay-based typing.

Enrolling through a virtual design, the prospective study's participants ranged in age from about 18 to 89 years and lived across more than 20 United States geographic areas. To assign participants to cohorts, the prospective study relied on clinical history that participants themselves reported in a screening survey and a study questionnaire. In the prospective study, mobile phlebotomists collected whole blood, serum and a nasopharyngeal or oropharyngeal swab from each participant. Additional blood draws and questionnaires over an approximately two-month period could optionally be provided by prospective study participants. Blood samples from the prospective study were shipped frozen or at room temperature prior to DNA extraction. General findings and caveats noted by the study authors: The amount of clinical and demographic metadata varied by source and participant and was provided uncurated.

Counted from cysteine to phenylalanine, this CDR3 has 14 amino acids. The entry retains the CDR3 DNA only, 42 bases that are in frame from base 1. CDR1 and CDR2 are read off the germline V gene (reference sequence) as MNHEY and SMNVEV. The junction shows trimming of 3 bases on V and 4 bases on J, plus 10 bases between the germline ends. The immunoSEQ Assay, a bias-controlled multiplex PCR, was used to amplify TCRbeta CDR3 regions from genomic DNA. Per the source publication's procedure: Nucleated cell counts per sample were estimated from amplification of reference gene primers within the assay. To quantify the absolute abundance of each unique TCRbeta CDR3 rearrangement, sequence reads were collapsed and filtered. For each sample, productive Simpson clonality was calculated as the square root of Simpson's diversity index over productive rearrangements. The immuneACCESS repertoire file appears here via TCRdb, limited to in-frame rearrangements. These files lack a portion of the clones; in checked studies, under half of the deficit traces to unresolved V genes, and the cause of the others is not known. For V, J and clone size, that table is used; D and trimming come from the DNA. The sample table contains some 210,000 clones; only one count was recorded for roughly 87% of them. 10% of the sample belongs to the ten largest clones.

Note on this clone: Its antigen is still unknown. No much larger clone exists at a distance of one base, and base qualities are not known.

The TCR comes from a young man with acute COVID-19. This chain is built from TRBV27 and TRBJ1-3; TRBD1 is a possible D gene, resting on 6 matching bases. The sequencing input was PBMCs or T cells enriched from blood (not recorded which). The DNA reads as follows: TGTGCCAGCAGTTTTGGGGGCGCGGGAAACACCATATATTTT. This gives the protein CASSFGGAGNTIYF.